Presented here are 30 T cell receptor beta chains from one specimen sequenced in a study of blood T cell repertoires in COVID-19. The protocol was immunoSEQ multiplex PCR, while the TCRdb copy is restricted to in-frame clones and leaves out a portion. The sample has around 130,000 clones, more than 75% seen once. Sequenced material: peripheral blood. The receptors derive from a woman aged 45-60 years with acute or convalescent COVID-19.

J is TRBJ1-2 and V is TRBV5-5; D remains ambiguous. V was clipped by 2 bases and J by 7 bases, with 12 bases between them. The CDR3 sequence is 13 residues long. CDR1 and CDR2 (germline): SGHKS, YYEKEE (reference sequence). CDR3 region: CASSLYPGIGYTF. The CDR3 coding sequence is TGTGCCAGCAGCTTATACCCAGGTATTGGCTACACCTTC.

This CDR3 is CSVAWQANEKLFF. CDR3 DNA: TGCAGCGTTGCTTGGCAGGCAAATGAAAAACTGTTTTTT. This chain links TRBV29-1 with TRBJ1-4; D gene ambiguous. V was cut by 4 bases and J by 5 bases, with 11 bases left in between. CDR3 length equals 13 residues. Germline CDR1 SQVTM, CDR2 ANQGSEA.

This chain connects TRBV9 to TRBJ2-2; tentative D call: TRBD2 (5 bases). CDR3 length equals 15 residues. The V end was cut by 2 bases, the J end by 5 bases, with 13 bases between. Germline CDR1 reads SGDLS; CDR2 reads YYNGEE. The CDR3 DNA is TGTGCCAGCAGCGTGGTCGGGGTGAAAACCGGGGAGCTGTTTTTT. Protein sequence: CASSVVGVKTGELFF.

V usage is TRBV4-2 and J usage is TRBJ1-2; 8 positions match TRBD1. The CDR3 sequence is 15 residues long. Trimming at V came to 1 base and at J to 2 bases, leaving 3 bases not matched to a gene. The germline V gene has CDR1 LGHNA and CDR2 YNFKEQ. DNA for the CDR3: TGTGCCAGCAGCCAAGCTTCAGGGGGCAACTATGGCTACACCTTC. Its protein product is CASSQASGGNYGYTF.

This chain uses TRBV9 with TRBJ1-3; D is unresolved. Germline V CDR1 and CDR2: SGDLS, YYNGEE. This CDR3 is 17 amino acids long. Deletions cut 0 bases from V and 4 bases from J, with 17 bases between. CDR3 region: CASSVAPGGPAGNTIYF. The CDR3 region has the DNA TGTGCCAGCAGCGTAGCCCCAGGAGGTCCAGCCGGAAACACCATATATTTT.

The CDR3 loop is CASSYGQGAPNSPLHF. CDR3 nucleotide sequence: TGTGCCAGCAGTTACGGGCAGGGGGCTCCTAATTCACCCCTCCACTTT. V gene TRBV6-2 or TRBV6-3 combines with J gene TRBJ1-6; 8 bases match TRBD1. Germline CDR1 and CDR2: MNHEY and SVGEGT. The junction had 6 bases not matched to a gene; V was cut back by 2 bases and J by 6 bases. There are 16 residues in the CDR3.

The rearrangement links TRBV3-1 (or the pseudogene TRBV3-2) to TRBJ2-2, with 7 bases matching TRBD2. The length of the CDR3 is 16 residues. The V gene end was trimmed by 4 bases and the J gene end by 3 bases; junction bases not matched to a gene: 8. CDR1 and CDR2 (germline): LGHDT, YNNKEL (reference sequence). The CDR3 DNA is TGTGCCAGCAGCCCTCTGGGGGGAGGGGACACCGGGGAGCTGTTTTTT. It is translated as CASSPLGGGDTGELFF.

CDR3 in DNA: TGTGCCAGCAGCTTATCAAGCGAAGTTCCTGGCTACACCTTC. The encoded protein is CASSLSSEVPGYTF. The rearrangement links TRBV7-9 to TRBJ1-2; D is uncertain. The CDR3 is 14 amino acids. CDR1 and CDR2 (germline): SEHNR, FQNEAQ (reference sequence). Trimming took 2 bases from V and 7 from J, leaving 14 bases between them. The full variable domain, completed using reference TRBV7-9 and TRBJ1-2, is DTGVSQNPRHKITKRGQNVTFRCDPISEHNRLYWYRQTLGQGPEFLTYFQNEAQLEKSRLLSDRFSAERPKGSFSTLEIQRTEQGDSAMYLCASSLSSEVPGYTFGSGTRLTVV.

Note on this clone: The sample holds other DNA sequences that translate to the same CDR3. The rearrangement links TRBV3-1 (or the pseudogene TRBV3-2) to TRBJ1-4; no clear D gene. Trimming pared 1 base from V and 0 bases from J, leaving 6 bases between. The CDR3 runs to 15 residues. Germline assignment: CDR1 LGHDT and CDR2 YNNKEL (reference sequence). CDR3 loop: CASSQVGATNEKLFF. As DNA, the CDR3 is TGTGCCAGCAGCCAAGTCGGTGCAACTAATGAAAAACTGTTTTTT.

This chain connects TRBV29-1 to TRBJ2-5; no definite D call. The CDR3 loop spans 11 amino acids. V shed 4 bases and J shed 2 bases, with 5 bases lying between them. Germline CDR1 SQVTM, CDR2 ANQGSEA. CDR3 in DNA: TGCAGCGTTGGGGCGCAAGAGACCCAGTACTTC. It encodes CSVGAQETQYF.

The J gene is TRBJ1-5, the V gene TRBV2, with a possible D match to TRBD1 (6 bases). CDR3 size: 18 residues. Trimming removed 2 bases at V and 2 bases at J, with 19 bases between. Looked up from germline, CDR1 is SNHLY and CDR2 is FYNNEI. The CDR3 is CASSERDKHLFRNQPQHF. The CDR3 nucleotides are TGTGCCAGCAGTGAACGGGACAAACACCTTTTCCGCAATCAGCCCCAGCATTTT.

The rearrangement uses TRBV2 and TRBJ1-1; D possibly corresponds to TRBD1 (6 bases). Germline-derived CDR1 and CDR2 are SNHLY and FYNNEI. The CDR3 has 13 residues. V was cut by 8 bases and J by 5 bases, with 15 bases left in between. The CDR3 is CASGWGPGTEAFF. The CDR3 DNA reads TGTGCCAGCGGTTGGGGGCCAGGGACTGAAGCTTTCTTT.

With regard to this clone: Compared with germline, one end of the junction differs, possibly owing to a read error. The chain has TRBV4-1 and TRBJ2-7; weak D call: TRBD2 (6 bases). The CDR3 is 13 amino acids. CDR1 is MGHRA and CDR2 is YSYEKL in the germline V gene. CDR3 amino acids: CASSRLVDYEQYF. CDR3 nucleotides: TGTGCCAGCAGCCGACTAGTGGACTACGAGCAGTACTTC.

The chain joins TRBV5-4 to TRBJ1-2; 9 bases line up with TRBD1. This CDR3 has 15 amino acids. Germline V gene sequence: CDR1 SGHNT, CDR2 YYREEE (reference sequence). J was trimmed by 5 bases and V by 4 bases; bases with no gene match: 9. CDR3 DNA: TGTGCCAGCAGCCCCGGCCCGGGACAGGGATATGGCTACACCTTC. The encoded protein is CASSPGPGQGYGYTF.

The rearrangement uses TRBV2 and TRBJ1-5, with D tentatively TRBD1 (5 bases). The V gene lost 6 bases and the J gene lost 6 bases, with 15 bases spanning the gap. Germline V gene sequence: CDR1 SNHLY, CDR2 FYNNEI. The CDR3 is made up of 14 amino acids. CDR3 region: CASRRDGDFQPQHF. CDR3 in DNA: TGTGCCAGCAGACGGGACGGGGACTTTCAGCCCCAGCATTTT.

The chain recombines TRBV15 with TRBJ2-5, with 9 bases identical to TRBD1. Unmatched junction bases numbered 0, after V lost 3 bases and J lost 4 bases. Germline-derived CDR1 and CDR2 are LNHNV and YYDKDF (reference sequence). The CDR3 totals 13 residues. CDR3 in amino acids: CATSRDRGETQYF. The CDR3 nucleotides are TGTGCCACCAGCAGGGACAGGGGAGAGACCCAGTACTTC.

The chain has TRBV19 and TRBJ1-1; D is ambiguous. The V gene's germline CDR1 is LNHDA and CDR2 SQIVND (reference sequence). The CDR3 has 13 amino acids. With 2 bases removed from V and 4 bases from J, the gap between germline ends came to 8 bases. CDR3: CASSIMGVTEAFF. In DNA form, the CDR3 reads TGTGCCAGTAGTATAATGGGAGTCACTGAAGCTTTCTTT. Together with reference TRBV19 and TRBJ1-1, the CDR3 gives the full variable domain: DGGITQSPKYLFRKEGQNVTLSCEQNLNHDAMYWYRQDPGQGLRLIYYSQIVNDFQKGDIAEGYSVSREKKESFPLTVTSAQKNPTAFYLCASSIMGVTEAFFGQGTRLTVV.

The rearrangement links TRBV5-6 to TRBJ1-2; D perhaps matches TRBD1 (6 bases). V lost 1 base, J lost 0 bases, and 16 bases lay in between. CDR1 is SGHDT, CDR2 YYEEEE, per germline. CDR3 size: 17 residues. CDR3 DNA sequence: TGTGCCAGCAGCTTGAGGTTCTGGGGACAAACTAACTATGGCTACACCTTC. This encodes CASSLRFWGQTNYGYTF.

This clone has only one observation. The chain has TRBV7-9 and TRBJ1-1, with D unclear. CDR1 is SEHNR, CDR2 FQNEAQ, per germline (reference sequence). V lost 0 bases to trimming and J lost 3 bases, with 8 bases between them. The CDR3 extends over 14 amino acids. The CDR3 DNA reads TGTGCCAGCAGCTTAGCGATGGGCGACACTGAAGCTTTCTTT. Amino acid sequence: CASSLAMGDTEAFF.

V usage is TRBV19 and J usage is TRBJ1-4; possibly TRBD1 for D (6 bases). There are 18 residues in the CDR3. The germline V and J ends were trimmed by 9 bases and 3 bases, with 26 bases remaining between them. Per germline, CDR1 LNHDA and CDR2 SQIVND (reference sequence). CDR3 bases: TGTGCCAGCAAAATCCGGGACCAGGGGTTTCAGGCTAATGAAAAACTGTTTTTT. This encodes CASKIRDQGFQANEKLFF.

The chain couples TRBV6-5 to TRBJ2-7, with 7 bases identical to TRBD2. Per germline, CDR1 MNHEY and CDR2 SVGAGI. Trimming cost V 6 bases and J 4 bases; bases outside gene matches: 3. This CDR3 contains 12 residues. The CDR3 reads CASRAGDYEQYF. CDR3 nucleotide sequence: TGTGCCAGCAGGGCGGGGGATTACGAGCAGTACTTC.

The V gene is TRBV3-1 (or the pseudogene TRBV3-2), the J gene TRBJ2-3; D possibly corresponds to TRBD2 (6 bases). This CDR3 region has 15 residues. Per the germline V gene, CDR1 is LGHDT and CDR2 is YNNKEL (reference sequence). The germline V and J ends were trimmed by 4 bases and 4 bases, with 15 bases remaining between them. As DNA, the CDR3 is TGTGCCAGCAGCCTTTGGCGGGAATGGCCAGATACGCAGTATTTT. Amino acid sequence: CASSLWREWPDTQYF.

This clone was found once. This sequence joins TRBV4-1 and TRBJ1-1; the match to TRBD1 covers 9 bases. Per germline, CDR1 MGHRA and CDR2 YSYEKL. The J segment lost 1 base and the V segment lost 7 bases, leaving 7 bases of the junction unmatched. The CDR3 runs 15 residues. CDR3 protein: CASTQWGQGNTEAFF. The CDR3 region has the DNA TGCGCCAGCACTCAATGGGGACAGGGGAACACTGAAGCTTTCTTT.

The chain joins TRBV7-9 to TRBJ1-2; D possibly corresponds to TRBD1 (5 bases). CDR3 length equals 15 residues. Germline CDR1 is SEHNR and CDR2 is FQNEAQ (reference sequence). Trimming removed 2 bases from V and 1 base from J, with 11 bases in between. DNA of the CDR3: TGTGCCAGCAGCTTAAACGGGGGTAGTAACTATGGCTACACCTTC. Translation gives CASSLNGGSNYGYTF. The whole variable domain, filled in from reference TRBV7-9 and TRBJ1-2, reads DTGVSQNPRHKITKRGQNVTFRCDPISEHNRLYWYRQTLGQGPEFLTYFQNEAQLEKSRLLSDRFSAERPKGSFSTLEIQRTEQGDSAMYLCASSLNGGSNYGYTFGSGTRLTVV.

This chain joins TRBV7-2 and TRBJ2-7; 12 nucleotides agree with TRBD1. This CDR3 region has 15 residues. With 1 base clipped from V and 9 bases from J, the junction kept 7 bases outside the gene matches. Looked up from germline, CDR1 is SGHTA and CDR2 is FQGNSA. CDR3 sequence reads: CASSLGWDRGQGQYF. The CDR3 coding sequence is TGTGCCAGCAGCTTAGGTTGGGACAGGGGGCAGGGGCAGTACTTC. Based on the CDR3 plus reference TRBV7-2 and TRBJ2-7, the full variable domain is GAGVSQSPSNKVTEKGKDVELRCDPISGHTALYWYRQSLGQGLEFLIYFQGNSAPDKSGLPSDRFSAERTGGSVSTLTIQRTQQEDSAVYLCASSLGWDRGQGQYFGPGTRLTVT.

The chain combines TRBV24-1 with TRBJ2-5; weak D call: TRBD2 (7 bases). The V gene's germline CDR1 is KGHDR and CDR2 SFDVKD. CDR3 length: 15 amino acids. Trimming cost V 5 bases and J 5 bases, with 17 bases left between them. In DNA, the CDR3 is TGTGCCACCAGTGGTGCGAGGGGGGGCCCCGAGACCCAGTACTTC. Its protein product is CATSGARGGPETQYF.

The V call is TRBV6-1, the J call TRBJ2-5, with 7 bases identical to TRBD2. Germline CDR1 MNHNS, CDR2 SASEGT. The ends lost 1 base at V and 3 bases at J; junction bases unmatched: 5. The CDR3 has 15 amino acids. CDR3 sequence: CASSEDDGGKETQYF. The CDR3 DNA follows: TGTGCCAGCAGTGAAGACGACGGGGGGAAAGAGACCCAGTACTTC.

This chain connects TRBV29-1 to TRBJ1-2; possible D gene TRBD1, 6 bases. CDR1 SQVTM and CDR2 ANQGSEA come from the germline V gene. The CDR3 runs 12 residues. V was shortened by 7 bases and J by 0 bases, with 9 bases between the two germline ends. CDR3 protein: CSAGQSNYGYTF. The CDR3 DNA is TGCAGCGCCGGACAGTCTAACTATGGCTACACCTTC. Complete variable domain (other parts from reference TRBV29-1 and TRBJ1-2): SAVISQKPSRDICQRGTSLTIQCQVDSQVTMMFWYRQQPGQSLTLIATANQGSEATYESGFVIDKFPISRPNLTFSTLTVSNMSPEDSSIYLCSAGQSNYGYTFGSGTRLTVV.

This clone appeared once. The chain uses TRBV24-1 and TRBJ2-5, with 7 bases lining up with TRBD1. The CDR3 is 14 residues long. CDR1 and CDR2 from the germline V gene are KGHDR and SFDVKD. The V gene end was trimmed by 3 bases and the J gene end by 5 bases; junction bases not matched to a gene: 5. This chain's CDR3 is CATSDAQGFETQYF. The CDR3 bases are TGTGCCACCAGTGATGCACAGGGGTTCGAGACCCAGTACTTC.

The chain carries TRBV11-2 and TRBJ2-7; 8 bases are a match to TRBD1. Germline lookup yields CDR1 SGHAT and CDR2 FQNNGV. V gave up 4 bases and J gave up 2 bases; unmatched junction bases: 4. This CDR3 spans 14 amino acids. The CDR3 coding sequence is TGTGCCAGCAGCTCAGGGGGCCCAGCCTACGAGCAGTACTTC. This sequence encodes CASSSGGPAYEQYF.